The 30 T cell receptor beta chains below were found in one sample sequenced in a study of blood T cell repertoires in COVID-19. The repertoire was sequenced with immunoSEQ multiplex PCR; TCRdb's copy has only in-frame clones and lacks some. The table has around 40,000 clones, roughly nine tenths seen once. The sample taken for sequencing was peripheral blood. All receptors derive from a man aged 25 to 45 with active or convalescent COVID-19.

This clone turned up a few times. The rearrangement joins TRBV5-1 to TRBJ1-1; no firm D call. Trimming removed 4 bases at V and 1 base at J, with 14 bases between. Germline V gene sequence: CDR1 SGHRS, CDR2 YFSETQ. The CDR3 extends over 15 amino acids. The CDR3 coding sequence is TGCGCCAGCAGCGGCGTAGGTACGGGGAACACTGAAGCTTTCTTT. Its translation is CASSGVGTGNTEAFF.

This chain joins TRBV27 and TRBJ1-4; D unclear. The CDR3 loop spans 14 amino acids. Per the germline V gene, CDR1 is MNHEY and CDR2 is SMNVEV (reference sequence). V lost 2 bases and J lost 7, with 11 bases in between. CDR3 loop: CASSLERESEKLFF. The CDR3 bases are TGTGCCAGCAGTTTAGAGAGGGAGAGTGAAAAACTGTTTTTT.

The chain uses TRBV2 and TRBJ1-2; D ambiguous. CDR1 is SNHLY, CDR2 FYNNEI, per germline. This CDR3 region has 11 residues. V lost 3 bases and J lost 8, with 7 bases in between. The CDR3 sequence is CASSDTGGYTF. In DNA, the CDR3 is TGTGCCAGCAGTGACACGGGGGGCTACACCTTC.

The V gene is TRBV19, the J gene TRBJ1-1; 7 nucleotides align to TRBD1. Looked up from germline, CDR1 is LNHDA and CDR2 is SQIVND (reference sequence). J lost 3 bases, V lost 7 bases, and 11 bases had no gene match. This CDR3 contains 15 residues. The chain's CDR3 is CASNPKQGKDTEAFF. The CDR3, as DNA: TGTGCCAGTAACCCCAAACAGGGGAAGGACACTGAAGCTTTCTTT.

The chain carries TRBV30 and TRBJ1-1; D is ambiguous. Deletions cut 2 bases from V and 10 bases from J, with 11 bases between. This CDR3 comprises 11 residues. Germline loops: CDR1 GTSNPN, CDR2 SVGIG (reference sequence). CDR3 protein: CAWSREPRAFF. For the CDR3, the DNA is TGTGCCTGGAGTCGCGAACCCCGAGCTTTCTTT.

This chain links TRBV24-1 with TRBJ2-1; 8 bases map to TRBD2. Germline CDR1 is KGHDR and CDR2 is SFDVKD. CDR3 length: 16 residues. The V segment lost 3 bases and the J segment 4 bases; nucleotides outside the gene matches: 7. CDR3 coding DNA: TGTGCCACCAGTGATGACGGGAGGGCGGGTTACAATGAGCAGTTCTTC. It codes for CATSDDGRAGYNEQFF.

The CDR3 nucleotides are TGTGCCAGCAGCCAAGACCTAGGGGCTGAAGCTTTCTTT. It codes for CASSQDLGAEAFF. J is TRBJ1-1 and V is TRBV3-1 (or the pseudogene TRBV3-2); D possibly corresponds to TRBD1 (5 bases). CDR3 length equals 13 residues. Trimming pared 0 bases from V and 6 bases from J, leaving 8 bases between. Germline CDR1 LGHDT, CDR2 YNNKEL (reference sequence).

This chain joins TRBV6-5 and TRBJ2-4; TRBD1 matches at 9 bases. Germline loops: CDR1 MNHEY, CDR2 SVGAGI. The V gene end was trimmed by 2 bases and the J gene end by 9 bases; junction bases not matched to a gene: 5. The CDR3 is 14 amino acids. The CDR3 is CASSYTGQGSIQYF. CDR3 DNA: TGTGCCAGCAGTTACACGGGACAGGGTAGCATTCAGTACTTC.

The chain carries TRBV7-9 and TRBJ2-7; 7 nucleotides match TRBD1. Germline CDR1 SEHNR, CDR2 FQNEAQ (reference sequence). CDR3 length equals 13 residues. V lost 3 bases to trimming and J lost 2 bases; unmatched junction nucleotides: 1. Written as DNA, the CDR3 is TGTGCCAGCAGCTTCCAGGGGGCCTACGAGCAGTACGTC. Residues: CASSFQGAYEQYV.

The rearrangement uses TRBV10-2 and TRBJ2-1; D not resolved. In germline, CDR1 is WSHSY, CDR2 SAAADI. CDR3 size: 17 residues. V dropped 8 bases and J dropped 4 bases, with 24 bases sitting between them. CDR3 bases: TGCGCCAGCCTGACACTGTCTAAGCCCCTCGGTTACAATGAGCAGTTCTTC. It encodes CASLTLSKPLGYNEQFF.

This clone appeared once. This rearrangement joins TRBV6-5 to TRBJ2-5; D is possibly TRBD2 (5 bases). CDR1 and CDR2 (germline): MNHEY, SVGAGI. The CDR3 runs 13 residues. The V end lost 6 bases, the J end lost 7 bases, and 15 bases lay between the germline ends. As DNA, the CDR3 is TGTGCCAGCAGGGCTGGGGTAGCGCGGACCCAGTACTTC. Translating it yields CASRAGVARTQYF.

This sequence joins TRBV5-1 and TRBJ1-1; a possible D gene is TRBD1 (5 bases). Per germline, CDR1 SGHRS and CDR2 YFSETQ. The CDR3 spans 15 residues. V was trimmed by 4 bases and J by 1 base, leaving 14 bases between them. CDR3 loop: CASSAGGVRNTEAFF. In DNA, the CDR3 is TGCGCCAGCAGCGCCGGAGGGGTACGGAACACTGAAGCTTTCTTT.

V and J are TRBV2 and TRBJ1-6, with TRBD1 identical over 9 bases. V lost 6 bases and J lost 4; bases outside the gene matches: 7. The germline V gene encodes CDR1 SNHLY and CDR2 FYNNEI. The CDR3 sequence is 16 residues long. CDR3 sequence (DNA): TGTGCCAGCAGCGAGGGACAGGGCTTTTATAATTCACCCCTCCACTTT. It specifies CASSEGQGFYNSPLHF.

The V call is TRBV5-4, the J call TRBJ2-7; 9 bases map to TRBD2. The germline gives CDR1 SGHNT, CDR2 YYREEE (reference sequence). The CDR3 sequence is 17 residues long. V lost 0 bases and J lost 0; bases outside the gene matches: 7. In DNA, the CDR3 is TGTGCCAGCAGCTTGGGAATGGGCGGGGGGGCCTCCTACGAGCAGTACTTC. Translated, it gives CASSLGMGGGASYEQYF.

V and J are TRBV25-1 and TRBJ1-2, with D unresolved. Germline CDR1 reads MGHDK; CDR2 reads SYGVNS. The CDR3 runs to 12 residues. V was clipped by 0 bases and J by 7 bases, with 6 bases between them. In DNA, the CDR3 is TGTGCCAGCAGTGAATACCAGCGTGGCTACACCTTC. Amino acid sequence: CASSEYQRGYTF.

The gene calls are TRBV2 and TRBJ1-2; D gene unclear. The V and J ends lost 5 bases and 3 bases respectively, with 10 bases between them. The CDR3 is 13 amino acids. CDR1 SNHLY and CDR2 FYNNEI come from the germline V gene. DNA of the CDR3: TGTGCCAGCAGTCGGGGAGGATACTATGGCTACACCTTC. It codes for CASSRGGYYGYTF.

This chain connects TRBV7-2 to TRBJ2-1; D may be TRBD1 (5 bases). V shed 6 bases and J shed 2 bases, with 14 bases lying between them. CDR1 and CDR2 (germline): SGHTA, FQGNSA. The CDR3 is 15 amino acids. Here the CDR3 reads CASSRRVAAYNEQFF. The CDR3 DNA reads as TGTGCCAGCAGTCGCAGGGTGGCGGCCTACAATGAGCAGTTCTTC. The full variable domain, its missing parts supplied by reference TRBV7-2 and TRBJ2-1, is GAGVSQSPSNKVTEKGKDVELRCDPISGHTALYWYRQSLGQGLEFLIYFQGNSAPDKSGLPSDRFSAERTGGSVSTLTIQRTQQEDSAVYLCASSRRVAAYNEQFFGPGTRLTVL.

This rearrangement joins TRBV19 to TRBJ1-5, with 8 bases aligning to TRBD1. Losses at the gene ends were 3 bases for V and 5 bases for J; bases not matched to a gene: 9. The length of the CDR3 is 16 residues. Germline CDR1 LNHDA, CDR2 SQIVND (reference sequence). CDR3 bases: TGTGCCAGTAGTATGGGGGGACAGGCGTGGGATCAGCCCCAGCATTTT. Translation gives CASSMGGQAWDQPQHF.

V is TRBV7-6 and J is TRBJ1-1; D possibly corresponds to TRBD1 (5 bases). Germline CDR1 reads SGHVS; CDR2 reads FNYEAQ. The CDR3 length is 13 residues. V lost 4 bases, J lost 7 bases, and 13 bases lay in between. CDR3 in amino acids: CASSSLGGGEAFF. The CDR3 DNA reads as TGTGCCAGCAGCTCCCTGGGGGGGGGTGAAGCTTTCTTT.

DNA for the CDR3: TGTGCCAGAAGCTTAAATGGACTAGCAGTAAGTCCCCAAGAGACCCAGTACTTC. Translated, it gives CARSLNGLAVSPQETQYF. The chain uses TRBV7-5 and TRBJ2-5; the D call in the table, TRBD2, was not verified against the DNA. TRBV7-5 constitutes a pseudogene. The CDR3 extends over 18 amino acids.

This chain connects TRBV3-1 (or the pseudogene TRBV3-2) to TRBJ2-1, with D possibly being TRBD2 (6 bases). The V gene lost 1 base and the J gene lost 10 bases, with 14 bases spanning the gap. The CDR3 is made up of 14 amino acids. Germline loops: CDR1 LGHDT, CDR2 YNNKEL (reference sequence). CDR3 in amino acids: CASSQVGGAGEQFF. DNA of the CDR3: TGTGCCAGCAGCCAAGTGGGCGGGGCTGGGGAGCAGTTCTTC.

This CDR3 reads CASSRGVDNTEAFF. CDR3 bases: TGTGCCAGCTCACGCGGGGTGGATAACACTGAAGCTTTCTTT. The chain uses TRBV18 and TRBJ1-1; D is unresolved. This CDR3 is 14 amino acids long. V shed 4 bases and J shed 2 bases, with 11 bases lying between them. Germline lookup yields CDR1 KGHSH and CDR2 LQKENI.

The chain carries TRBV5-5 and TRBJ2-1; 7 nucleotides line up with TRBD2. This CDR3 region has 17 residues. Germline-derived CDR1 and CDR2 are SGHKS and YYEKEE (reference sequence). With 4 bases clipped from V and 4 bases from J, the junction kept 14 bases outside the gene matches. This chain's CDR3 is CASSPRGVAGKYNEQFF. CDR3 nucleotide sequence: TGTGCCAGCAGCCCCCGTGGGGTAGCGGGTAAATACAATGAGCAGTTCTTC. Looking up the rest from reference TRBV5-5 and TRBJ2-1 gives the full variable domain: DAGVTQSPTHLIKTRGQQVTLRCSPISGHKSVSWYQQVLGQGPQFIFQYYEKEERGRGNFPDRFSARQFPNYSSELNVNALLLGDSALYLCASSPRGVAGKYNEQFFGPGTRLTVL.

The chain employs TRBV14 and TRBJ1-1; 7 nucleotides agree with TRBD1. The CDR3 loop spans 14 amino acids. CDR1 and CDR2 from the germline V gene are SGHDN and FVKESK. V shed 4 bases and J 3 bases; nucleotides not matched to a gene: 5. The CDR3 region is CASSREQGDTEAFF. The CDR3 coding sequence is TGTGCCAGCAGCCGCGAGCAGGGGGACACTGAAGCTTTCTTT.

J is TRBJ1-5 and V is TRBV7-9; D is ambiguous. CDR3 length: 17 residues. The germline CDR1 and CDR2 sequences are SEHNR and FQNEAQ (reference sequence). Deletions cut 5 bases from V and 6 bases from J, with 23 bases between. CDR3 sequence reads: CASSVGSGGHRSQPQHF. The CDR3 coding sequence is TGTGCCAGCAGCGTAGGGTCGGGAGGGCACCGTAGTCAGCCCCAGCATTTT.

The rearrangement links TRBV3-1 (or the pseudogene TRBV3-2) to TRBJ1-1, with a weak D call TRBD1 (6 bases). The CDR3 covers 13 residues. Between the trimmed V and J ends, which lost 4 bases and 4 bases, there was a span of 10 bases. The germline V gene encodes CDR1 LGHDT and CDR2 YNNKEL (reference sequence). The CDR3 DNA reads TGTGCCAGCAGCCTCCAGGGGTCCACTGAAGCTTTCTTT. This translates into CASSLQGSTEAFF.

This clone has only a few counts. The CDR3: CAISAASGGPRNEQYF. CDR3 sequence (DNA): TGTGCCATCAGTGCTGCTAGCGGGGGCCCGCGGAACGAGCAGTACTTC. The V and J genes are TRBV10-3 and TRBJ2-7; 10 positions agree with TRBD2. CDR3 length: 16 residues. The germline CDR1 and CDR2 sequences are ENHRY and SYGVKD. Trimming cost V 4 bases and J 5 bases; bases outside gene matches: 11.

The rearrangement links TRBV27 to TRBJ2-7; TRBD2 agrees at 7 bases. CDR1 and CDR2 from the germline V gene are MNHEY and SMNVEV (reference sequence). V gave up 7 bases and J gave up 1 base; unmatched junction bases: 7. The CDR3 runs 14 residues. CDR3 loop: CASKSFGGSYEQYV. The CDR3 DNA reads as TGTGCCAGCAAATCCTTCGGGGGGTCCTACGAGCAGTACGTC.

The DNA for the CDR3 is TGTGCCAGCGGGAGGGCCGGGGCAGATACGCAGTATTTT. Protein sequence: CASGRAGADTQYF. The chain has TRBV7-9 and TRBJ2-3; 7 bases fit TRBD2. CDR1 and CDR2 (germline): SEHNR, FQNEAQ (reference sequence). The CDR3 is 13 amino acids. V dropped 8 bases and J dropped 4; count of bases not matched to a gene: 6. Looking up the rest from reference TRBV7-9 and TRBJ2-3 gives the full variable domain: DTGVSQNPRHKITKRGQNVTFRCDPISEHNRLYWYRQTLGQGPEFLTYFQNEAQLEKSRLLSDRFSAERPKGSFSTLEIQRTEQGDSAMYLCASGRAGADTQYFGPGTRLTVL.

The CDR3 region has the DNA TGTGCCAGCAGCGACAGGACTAGCGGAAACACCGGGGAGCTGTTTTTT. Encoded protein: CASSDRTSGNTGELFF. The genes are TRBV9 and TRBJ2-2; 10 bases align to TRBD2. V was pared by 3 bases and J by 2 bases, with 4 bases of the junction left unmatched. The CDR3 spans 16 residues. The germline V gene encodes CDR1 SGDLS and CDR2 YYNGEE.